The source of this T cell receptor beta chain is a study of cytomegalovirus exposure and HLA in healthy donors. Details on this clone: What it binds is not known.

Points from the study as a whole: Most subjects had HLA-A and HLA-B alleles reportedly predicted accurately by TCR beta sequences. When analyzed later, a missense DCLRE1C variant was found to be linked to TCR beta V- and J-gene trimming. Presence/absence analyses took donor sequencing depth as roughly uniform. Available immune exposure information was restricted to CMV serostatus only.

Primers: 60 Vbeta forward and 13 Jbeta reverse. The table came from immunoSEQ multiplex PCR; TCRdb's copy has only in-frame clones and leaves some out. This repertoire includes approximately 190,000 clones. The sequencing sample was made of PBMCs. The receptor comes from a man younger than 45 in good health and CMV-seronegative.

As DNA, the CDR3 is TGTGCCAGCAGTCTCCTGACAGGCATGAACACTGAAGCTTTCTTT. Translated, it gives CASSLLTGMNTEAFF. The gene calls are TRBV27 and TRBJ1-1, with D possibly TRBD1 on 6 matching bases. From germline, CDR1 is MNHEY and CDR2 SMNVEV (reference sequence). The CDR3 spans 15 residues. V was clipped by 5 bases and J by 0 bases, with 13 bases between them.